The TCR beta chain under discussion was sequenced for a study of vaccination and CD4 T cells after COVID-19. Comments on this clonotype: Antigen unknown.

This CDR3 comprises 16 residues. Losses at the gene ends were 2 bases for V and 0 bases for J; bases not matched to a gene: 3. Germline V gene lookup returns CDR1 MNHEY and CDR2 SVGEGT. Noted treatment: roughly 11-day PBMC culture with coronavirus spike peptide pools or control peptides (ViraFEST assay). CD4+ T cells that had been cultured provided DNA sequenced with the Oncomine TCR Beta short-read assay. MiXCR, run by TCRdb on the PCR reads, gives a single entry per CDR3 protein. The profile shows more than 20,000 distinct CDR3 sequences, 65% to 70% of them singletons. Sequencing was performed on CD4+ T cells from blood, cultured in vitro. The V and J genes are TRBV6-2 or TRBV6-3 and TRBJ1-5; 8 nucleotides match TRBD1. This TCR came from a human donor who had recovered from COVID-19. The CDR3 coding sequence is TGTGCCAGCAGTTACACGGGGACAGGTAGCAATCAGCCCCAGCATTTT. This encodes CASSYTGTGSNQPQHF.